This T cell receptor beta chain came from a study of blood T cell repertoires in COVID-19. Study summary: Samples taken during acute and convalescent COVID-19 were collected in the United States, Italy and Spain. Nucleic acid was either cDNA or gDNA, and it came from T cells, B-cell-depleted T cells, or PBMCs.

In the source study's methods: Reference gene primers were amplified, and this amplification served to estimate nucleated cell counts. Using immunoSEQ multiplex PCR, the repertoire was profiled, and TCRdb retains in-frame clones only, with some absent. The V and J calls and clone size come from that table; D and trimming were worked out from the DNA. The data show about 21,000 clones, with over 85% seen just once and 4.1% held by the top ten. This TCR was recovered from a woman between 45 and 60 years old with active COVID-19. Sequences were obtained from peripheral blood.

CDR3 coding DNA: TGTGCCAGCAGCCAAGGACCCGGCGGGTATGGCTACACCTTC. Amino acid sequence: CASSQGPGGYGYTF. V gene TRBV3-1 (or the pseudogene TRBV3-2) combines with J gene TRBJ1-2; D call uncertain. The CDR3 length is 14 residues. V lost 1 base and J lost 5, with 11 bases in between. Germline values: CDR1 LGHDT, CDR2 YNNKEL (reference sequence).